What follows is one T cell receptor beta chain and its context. There is no known antigen for this receptor. Base qualities are not recorded, but no much larger clone differs from it by a single base. Collaborating institutions collected whole blood in K2EDTA tubes following their own protocols. For TCRbeta analysis, collaborator samples were shipped as frozen whole blood, as isolated PBMCs, or as DNA extracted from either sample type. TCRbeta CDR3 regions were amplified from genomic DNA using the immunoSEQ Assay, a bias-controlled multiplex PCR. The authors' analysis ran thus. The number of nucleated cells in each sample was estimated from the amplification of reference gene primers within the assay. To quantify the absolute abundance of each unique TCRbeta CDR3 rearrangement, sequence reads were collapsed and filtered. For each sample, productive Simpson clonality was calculated as the square root of Simpson's diversity index across productive rearrangements. In TCRdb, the immuneACCESS table is reduced to in-frame sequences with V and J assigned. These tables do not hold every clone; where another copy was compared, an unresolved V gene accounts for under half, and the others remain unexplained. For V, J and clone size, that table is used; D and trimming come from the DNA. The sample table shows approximately 180,000 clones, and under 85% are seen once. Jointly, the top ten make up roughly 9.8% of the sample.

The sample belongs to a study of blood T cell repertoires in COVID-19 (dated by TCRdb to the early 2020s). The study in broad terms: The collaborator samples originated in the United States, Italy and Spain and spanned the acute and convalescent phases of COVID-19. The prospective study material was composed of cDNA or gDNA derived from T cells, B-cell-depleted T cells, or PBMCs. Deeply sampled blood TCRbeta repertoires from subjects exposed to, actively infected with, or recovered from COVID-19 were included in the dataset. The repertoires were made available in a free public database intended to serve as a resource for research on the immune response to SARS-CoV-2. The samples were drawn from two sources: the first 160 participants of the ongoing ImmuneRACE study, and some 1,300 subjects contributed by 6 global collaborators. Sample metadata almost always included a de-identified subject ID, COVID-19 status, age in years and sex. Where available, HLA class I and class II types were obtained from metadata supplied by the sample provider rather than from assay-based typing. Overall results and qualifications from the work: The quantity of clinical and demographic metadata differed by source and by participant and was supplied without curation.

The CDR3 runs 14 amino acids, cysteine and phenylalanine included. CDR3 DNA is the only sequence kept; it has 42 bases, read in frame from the first base. A distance of 10 bases separates the germline ends of V and J, which lose 5 bases and 2 bases respectively. As encoded in the germline V gene (reference sequence), CDR1 is LNHNV while CDR2 is YYDKDF. This receptor was taken from a woman at least 80 years old with acute or convalescent COVID-19. Sequenced: peripheral blood. The V and J segments used are TRBV15 and TRBJ1-3; the D gene assignment is ambiguous. The encoded CDR3 is CATSPPSPGNTIYF. The nucleotide sequence reads TGTGCCACCAGCCCCCCTTCCCCTGGAAACACCATATATTTT.